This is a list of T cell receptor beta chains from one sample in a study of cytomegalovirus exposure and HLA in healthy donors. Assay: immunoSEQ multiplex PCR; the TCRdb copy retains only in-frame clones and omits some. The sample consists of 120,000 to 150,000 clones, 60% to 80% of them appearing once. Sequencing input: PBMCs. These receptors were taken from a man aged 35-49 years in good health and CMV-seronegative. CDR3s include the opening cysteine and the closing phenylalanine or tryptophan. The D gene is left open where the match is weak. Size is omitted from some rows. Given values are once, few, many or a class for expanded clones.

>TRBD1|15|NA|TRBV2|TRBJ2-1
CASSGGRGLVNEQFF
TGTGCCAGCAGTGGGGGTAGGGGGCTGGTCAATGAGCAGTTCTTC
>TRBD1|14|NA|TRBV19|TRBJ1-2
CASSALQGTYGYTF
TGTGCCAGTAGTGCCCTACAGGGGACCTATGGCTACACCTTC
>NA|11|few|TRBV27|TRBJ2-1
CASSLGGGQFF
TGTGCCAGCAGTTTGGGGGGTGGGCAGTTCTTC
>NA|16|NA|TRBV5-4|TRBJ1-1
CASSLGAPGVGTEAFF
TGTGCCAGCAGCTTGGGGGCCCCAGGGGTTGGCACTGAAGCTTTCTTT
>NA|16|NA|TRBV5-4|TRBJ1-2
CASSLAEKGRNYGYTF
TGTGCCAGCAGCTTGGCCGAGAAAGGGAGGAACTATGGCTACACCTTC
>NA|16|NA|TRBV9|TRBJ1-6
CASSVGQGGVGSPLHF
TGTGCCAGCAGCGTAGGTCAAGGGGGAGTAGGTTCACCCCTCCACTTT
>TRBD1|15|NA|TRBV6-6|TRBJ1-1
CASSRGQGTNTEAFF
TGTGCCAGCAGTAGAGGACAGGGAACGAACACTGAAGCCTTCTTT
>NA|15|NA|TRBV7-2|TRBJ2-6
CASYQGGSGANVLTF
TGTGCCAGCTACCAAGGAGGCTCTGGGGCCAACGTCCTGACTTTC
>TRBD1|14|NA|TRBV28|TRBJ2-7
CASSLLGQAYEQYF
TGTGCCAGCAGTTTATTGGGACAGGCCTACGAGCAGTACTTC
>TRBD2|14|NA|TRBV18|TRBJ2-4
CASSPGGDFHIQYF
TGTGCCAGCTCACCGGGGGGGGACTTCCACATTCAGTACTTC
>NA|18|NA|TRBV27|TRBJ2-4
CASSLFPLLTGAKNIQYF
TGTGCCAGCAGTTTATTTCCTCTCTTAACGGGGGCCAAAAACATTCAGTACTTC
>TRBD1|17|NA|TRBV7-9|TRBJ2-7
CSSSHIPTGTVSYEQYF
TGTTCCAGCAGCCATATCCCGACAGGGACGGTTTCCTACGAGCAGTACTTC
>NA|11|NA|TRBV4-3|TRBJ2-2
CASSYTGELFF
TGCGCCAGTTCTTACACCGGGGAGCTGTTTTTT
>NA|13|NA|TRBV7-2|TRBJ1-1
CASSLKQETEAFF
TGTGCCAGCAGCTTAAAACAGGAAACTGAAGCTTTCTTT
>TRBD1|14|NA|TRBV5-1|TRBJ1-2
CASSLQGETYGYTF
TGCGCCAGCAGCTTGCAGGGGGAGACTTATGGCTACACCTTC
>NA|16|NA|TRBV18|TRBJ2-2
CASSPARGKNTGELFF
TGTGCCAGCTCACCCGCTAGGGGCAAGAACACCGGGGAGCTGTTTTTT
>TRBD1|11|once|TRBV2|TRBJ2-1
CASSERDSGFF
TGTGCCAGCAGTGAAAGGGACAGCGGGTTCTTC
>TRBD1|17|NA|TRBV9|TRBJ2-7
CASSASGTGALSYEQYF
TGTGCCAGCAGCGCCTCCGGGACAGGGGCCCTTTCCTACGAGCAGTACTTC
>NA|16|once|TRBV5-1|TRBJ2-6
CASSPGQPSGANVLTF
TGCGCCAGCAGCCCAGGACAGCCCTCTGGGGCCAACGTCCTGACTTTC
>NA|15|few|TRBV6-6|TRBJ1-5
CASSLGGPLDQPQHF
TGTGCCAGCAGTTTGGGGGGGCCATTAGATCAGCCCCAGCATTTT
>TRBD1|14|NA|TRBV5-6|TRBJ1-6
CASSLGTGNSPLHF
TGTGCCAGCAGCTTGGGGACAGGGAATTCACCCCTCCACTTT
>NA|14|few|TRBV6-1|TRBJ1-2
CASSERGMADGYTF
TGTGCCAGCAGTGAGCGGGGAATGGCGGATGGCTACACCTTC
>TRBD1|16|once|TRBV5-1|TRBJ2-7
CASSGNPGQGKDEQYF
TGCGCCAGCAGCGGAAACCCGGGACAGGGAAAAGACGAGCAGTACTTC
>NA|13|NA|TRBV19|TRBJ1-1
CASSIWQNTEAFF
TGTGCCAGTAGTATCTGGCAGAACACTGAAGCTTTCTTT
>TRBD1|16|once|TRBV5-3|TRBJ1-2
CARSGTDGRRVYGYTF
TGTGCCAGAAGCGGGACAGATGGACGTCGTGTCTATGGCTACACCTTC
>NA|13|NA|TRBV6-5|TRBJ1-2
CASSYRGVWGYTF
TGTGCCAGCAGTTACCGGGGGGTGTGGGGCTACACCTTC
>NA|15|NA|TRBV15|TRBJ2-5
CATSRDMAGRETQYF
TGTGCCACCAGCAGAGATATGGCAGGCCGGGAGACCCAGTACTTC
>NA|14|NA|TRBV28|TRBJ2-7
CASSFAGQRPTLYF
TGTGCCAGCAGTTTCGCGGGACAGCGACCTACGTTGTACTTC
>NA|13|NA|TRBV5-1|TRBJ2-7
CASSLTSAYEQYF
TGCGCCAGCAGCTTGACAAGCGCCTACGAGCAGTACTTC
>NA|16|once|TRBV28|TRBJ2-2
CASSSFRVRNTGELFF
TGTGCCAGCAGTTCCTTCCGGGTACGAAACACCGGGGAGCTGTTTTTT
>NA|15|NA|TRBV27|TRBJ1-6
CASSSGWPGNSPLHF
TGTGCCAGCAGTTCTGGGTGGCCAGGCAATTCACCCCTCCACTTT
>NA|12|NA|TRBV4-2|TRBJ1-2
CASSQGLYGYTF
TGTGCCAGCAGCCAAGGACTGTATGGCTACACCTTC
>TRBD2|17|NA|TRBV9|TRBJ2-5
CASSVGASSGGQETQYF
TGTGCCAGCAGCGTAGGGGCGTCTAGCGGGGGCCAAGAGACCCAGTACTTC
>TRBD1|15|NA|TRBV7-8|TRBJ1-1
CASSPSTGLNTEAFF
TGTGCCAGCAGCCCCTCGACAGGGCTGAACACTGAAGCTTTCTTT
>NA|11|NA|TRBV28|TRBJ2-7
CASSRGGEQYF
TGTGCCAGCAGTCGAGGGGGCGAGCAGTACTTC
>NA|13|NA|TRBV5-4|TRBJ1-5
CATALQGGEPQHF
TGTGCCACCGCCCTACAGGGTGGTGAGCCCCAGCATTTT
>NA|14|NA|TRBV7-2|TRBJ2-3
CASRDLGHLNTQYF
TGTGCCAGCAGAGACTTGGGACATTTGAATACGCAGTATTTT
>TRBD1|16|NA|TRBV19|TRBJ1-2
CASSPFQRTGGWGYTF
TGTGCCAGTAGTCCTTTCCAACGGACAGGGGGCTGGGGCTACACCTTC
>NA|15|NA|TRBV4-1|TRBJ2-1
CASSQVPWTDNEQLF
TGCGCCAGCAGCCAAGTGCCCTGGACAGACAATGAGCAGCTCTTC